Given below is one TCR beta chain in context. Its target is unknown. Germline CDR1 is LGHNA and CDR2 is YNFKEQ. Trimming took off 4 bases at V and 2 bases at J, with 14 bases between the two ends. The CDR3 spans 15 residues. The entry originates in a study of T-cell memory formation after mild COVID-19. General observations from the study: Contracting clones from day 15 to 85 showed balanced CD4/CD8; later expanders favored CD4+. Second-wave clones that peaked on day 37 lacked confirmed SARS-CoV-2 specificity. Memory sampled before infection contained some responding clones, suggesting cross-reactive memory joined.

Each CDR3 protein gets one entry after TCRdb re-called the 5' RACE reads with MiXCR. In the table there are about 360,000 distinct CDR3 sequences, approximately 15% of which are singletons. The receptor's source is a man aged 18 to 30 who had mild COVID-19 (a few samples of this study predate the infection). Cell type and time point are not known. V and J are TRBV4-2 and TRBJ1-1, with D perhaps TRBD1 (6 bases). The sequencing input was PBMCs or a T cell subset sorted from them (not recorded which). The CDR3 DNA reads as TGTGCCAGCAGCCTGAGGCGGGGGACAAACACTGAAGCTTTCTTT. It specifies CASSLRRGTNTEAFF.